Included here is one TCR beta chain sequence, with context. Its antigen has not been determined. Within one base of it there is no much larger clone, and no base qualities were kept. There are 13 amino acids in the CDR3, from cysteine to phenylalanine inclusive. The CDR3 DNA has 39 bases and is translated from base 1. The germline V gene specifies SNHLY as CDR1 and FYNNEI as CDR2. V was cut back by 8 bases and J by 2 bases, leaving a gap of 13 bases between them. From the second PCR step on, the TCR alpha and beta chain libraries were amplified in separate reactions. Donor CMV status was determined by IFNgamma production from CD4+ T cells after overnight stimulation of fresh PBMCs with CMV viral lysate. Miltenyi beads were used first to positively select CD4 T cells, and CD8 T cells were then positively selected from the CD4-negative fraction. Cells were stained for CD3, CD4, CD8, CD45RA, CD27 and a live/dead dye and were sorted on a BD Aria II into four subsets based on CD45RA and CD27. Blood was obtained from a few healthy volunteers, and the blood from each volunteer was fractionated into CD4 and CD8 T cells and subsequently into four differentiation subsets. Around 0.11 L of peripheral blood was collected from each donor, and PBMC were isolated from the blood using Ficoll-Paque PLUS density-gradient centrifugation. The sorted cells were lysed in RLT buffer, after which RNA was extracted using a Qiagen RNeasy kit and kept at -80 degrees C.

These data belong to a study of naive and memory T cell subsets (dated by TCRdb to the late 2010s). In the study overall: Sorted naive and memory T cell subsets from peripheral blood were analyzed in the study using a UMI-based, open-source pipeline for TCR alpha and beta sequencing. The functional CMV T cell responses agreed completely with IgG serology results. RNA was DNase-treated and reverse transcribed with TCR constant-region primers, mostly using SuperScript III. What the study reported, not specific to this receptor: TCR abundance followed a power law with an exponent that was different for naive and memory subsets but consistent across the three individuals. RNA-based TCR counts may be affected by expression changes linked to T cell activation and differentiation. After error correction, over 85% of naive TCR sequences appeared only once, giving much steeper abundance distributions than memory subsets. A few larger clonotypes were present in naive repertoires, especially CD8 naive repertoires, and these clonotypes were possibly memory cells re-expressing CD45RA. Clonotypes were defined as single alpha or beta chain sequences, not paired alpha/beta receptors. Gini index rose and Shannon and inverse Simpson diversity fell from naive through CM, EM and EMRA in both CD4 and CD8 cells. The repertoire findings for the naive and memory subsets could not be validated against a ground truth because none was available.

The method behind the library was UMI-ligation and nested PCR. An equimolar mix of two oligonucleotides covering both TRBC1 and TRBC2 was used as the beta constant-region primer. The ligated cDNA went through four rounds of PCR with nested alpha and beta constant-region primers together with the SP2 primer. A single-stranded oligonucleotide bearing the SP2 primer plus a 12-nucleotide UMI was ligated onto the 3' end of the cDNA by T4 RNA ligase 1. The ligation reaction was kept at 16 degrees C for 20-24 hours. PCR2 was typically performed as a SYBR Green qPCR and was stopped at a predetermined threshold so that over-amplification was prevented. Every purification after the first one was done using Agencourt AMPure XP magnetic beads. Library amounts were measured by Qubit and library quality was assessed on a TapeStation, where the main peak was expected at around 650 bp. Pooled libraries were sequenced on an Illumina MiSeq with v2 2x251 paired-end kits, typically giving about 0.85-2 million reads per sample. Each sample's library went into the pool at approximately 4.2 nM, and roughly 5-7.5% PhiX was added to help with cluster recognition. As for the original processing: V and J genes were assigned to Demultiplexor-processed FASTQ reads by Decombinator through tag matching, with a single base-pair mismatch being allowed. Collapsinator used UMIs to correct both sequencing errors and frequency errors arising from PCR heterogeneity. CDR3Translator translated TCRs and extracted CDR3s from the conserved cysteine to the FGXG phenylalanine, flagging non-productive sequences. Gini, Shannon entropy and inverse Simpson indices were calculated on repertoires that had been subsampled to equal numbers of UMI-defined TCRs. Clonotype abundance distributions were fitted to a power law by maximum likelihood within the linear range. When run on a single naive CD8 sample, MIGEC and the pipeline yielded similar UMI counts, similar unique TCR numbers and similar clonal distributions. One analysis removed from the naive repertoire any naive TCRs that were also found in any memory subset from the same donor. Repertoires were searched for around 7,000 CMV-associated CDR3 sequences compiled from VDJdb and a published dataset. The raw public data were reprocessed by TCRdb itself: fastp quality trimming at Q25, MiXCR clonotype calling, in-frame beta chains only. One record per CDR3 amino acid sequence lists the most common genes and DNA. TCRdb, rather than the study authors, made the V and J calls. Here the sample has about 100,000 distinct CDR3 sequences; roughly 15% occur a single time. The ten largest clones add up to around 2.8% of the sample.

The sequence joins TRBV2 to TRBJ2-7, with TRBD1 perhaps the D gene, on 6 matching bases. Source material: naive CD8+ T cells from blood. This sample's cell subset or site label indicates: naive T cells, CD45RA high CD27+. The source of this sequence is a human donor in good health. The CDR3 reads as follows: CASLQGITYEQYF. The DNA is TGTGCCAGCCTTCAGGGGATAACCTACGAGCAGTACTTC.